The T cell receptor (beta chain) described here comes from a study of T cell repertoires in aging, cancer and after chemotherapy (dated 2019 in TCRdb). Background on the whole study: Donors were distributed across six age groups ranging from 30 or younger to 70 or older, with at least three individuals included per group. Control TCR repertoires from healthy donors were recorded over several months to years, and clear clonal overlap was observed across re-sampling. The complete dataset included approximately 10 million TCR reads. To look at immunoaging and at how T cells reconstitute after chemotherapy, the study profiled TCR beta repertoires in peripheral blood from both healthy donors and cancer patients. A cohort of 218 cancer patients (about 94 with hematological and around 130 with solid cancers) was assembled, and 95 healthy donors were included as a reference group. What the research found in general, with its limitations: According to the authors, the repertoire data do not allow conclusions to be drawn about immunological memory after chemotherapy. In both cancer cohorts, the median generation probability rose over the chemotherapy interval, which suggests that the repertoire was reconstituted through rebound thymic output. In healthy donors, the decline in TCR diversity with age was mainly due to loss of richness, whereas in cancer patients loss of evenness also played a role. Significantly lower blood TCR diversity and higher clonality were observed in untreated patients with hematological or solid cancers than in age-matched healthy donors.

Rearranged TRB sequences spanning V, D and J segments were amplified in a multiplex touch-down PCR with a mixed TRB-A/B primer pool. Illumina adapters and sample indices were attached to the amplicons in two consecutive PCR reactions using Phusion HS II polymerase. Amplicons were gel-purified using the NucleoSpin Gel and PCR Clean-up kit and were subsequently checked with Qubit and an Agilent 2100 Bioanalyzer. Sequencing of the libraries was done on an Illumina MiSeq with paired-end, single-indexed 600-cycle runs. Turning to the authors' computational methods: MiXCR versions 2.12 and 3.0.5 were used to process the TRB sequences. Each unique CDR3 nucleotide sequence counted as one clone, and only productive sequences with at least two reads were retained. The repertoire metrics were Shannon diversity, evenness, clonality (defined as one minus evenness), and alpha-parameterized diversity profiles covering alpha 0 to 5. The IGoR algorithm was used to calculate generation probabilities for clones in the paired samples taken before and after chemotherapy. The public reads were reprocessed in TCRdb via fastp at Q25 and MiXCR, keeping in-frame beta chains. Each CDR3 protein appears once, grouped with its most common genes and DNA. For this entry, the V and J calls and clone size follow TCRdb and not the study's own pipeline. A total of over 10,000 distinct CDR3 sequences appear in this sample, around 23% of them only once. The ten largest clones capture 45% to 50% of the sample.

Instead of sorted cells or RNA, genomic DNA extracted from peripheral blood served as the source for amplifying TCR beta rearrangements. This clonotype was seen a single time. Its antigen specificity is not known. Per-base qualities were not stored, and no clone one base away is much larger. One read alone is weak evidence. From V the trimming removes 4 bases and from J it removes 7 bases, while the gene matches leave 4 bases of the junction unaccounted for. The CDR3 runs 13 amino acids, cysteine and phenylalanine included. The retained sequence is limited to the CDR3, 39 bases, with the frame set at the first base.

Recombination connected TRBV12-3 or TRBV12-4 to TRBJ1-1; TRBD1 lines up with 9 middle nucleotides. The clonotype comes from a human donor in good health. Sequencing was done on a sample of blood. CDR3 loop: CASSSRQGDEAFF. The DNA sequence is TGTGCCAGCAGTTCGAGACAGGGGGATGAAGCTTTCTTT.